These 21 T cell receptor beta chains share one sample of origin, sequenced in a study of blood T cell repertoires in COVID-19. Some clones are missing from TCRdb's copy, which holds only in-frame ones; the method was immunoSEQ multiplex PCR. The data contain about 250,000 clones, approximately 81% of them singletons. Sequenced material: PBMCs or T cells enriched from blood (not recorded which). The origin of the receptors is a woman aged 50 to 60 who had been exposed to COVID-19.

The genes are TRBV18 and TRBJ1-3; 8 positions agree with TRBD1. Trimming removed 2 bases from V and 0 bases from J; junction bases left unmatched: 3. Germline V gene data show CDR1 as KGHSH and CDR2 as LQKENI. The CDR3 is 16 amino acids. The CDR3 sequence is CASSPGQGHSGNTIYF. The DNA of the CDR3 is TGTGCCAGCTCACCAGGACAGGGACACTCTGGAAACACCATATATTTT.

This chain connects TRBV2 to TRBJ2-5; 9 bases match TRBD2. CDR1 SNHLY and CDR2 FYNNEI come from the germline V gene. This CDR3 comprises 15 residues. V gave up 5 bases and J gave up 5 bases; unmatched junction bases: 9. In nucleotides, the CDR3 is TGTGCCAGCAGTCCTGGGGGACTAGCCCTCGAGACCCAGTACTTC. Its protein product is CASSPGGLALETQYF.

This chain links TRBV7-9 with TRBJ2-7; 8 bases fit TRBD2. V lost 2 bases to trimming and J lost 0 bases; unmatched junction nucleotides: 3. The CDR3 length is 15 residues. Germline CDR1 reads SEHNR; CDR2 reads FQNEAQ (reference sequence). The CDR3 nucleotides read TGTGCCAGCAGCTTATTAGCGGGGAGCTCCTACGAGCAGTACTTC. It codes for CASSLLAGSSYEQYF.

This chain connects TRBV27 to TRBJ2-7, with TRBD1 identical over 7 bases. The CDR3 spans 14 residues. Germline V gene data show CDR1 as MNHEY and CDR2 as SMNVEV (reference sequence). Trimming at V came to 8 bases and at J to 6 bases, leaving 13 bases not matched to a gene. The CDR3: CASLTSGQPREQYF. The CDR3 DNA sequence: TGTGCCAGCCTTACCTCGGGACAGCCCCGCGAGCAGTACTTC.

The chain has TRBV5-4 and TRBJ2-2; D is perhaps TRBD2 (5 bases). This CDR3 has 12 residues. V lost 5 bases, J lost 7 bases, and 9 bases lay in between. Looked up from germline, CDR1 is SGHNT and CDR2 is YYREEE (reference sequence). Here the CDR3 DNA reads TGTGCCAGCAGGGCCGAGGGCGGGGAGCTGTTTTTT. This sequence encodes CASRAEGGELFF.

This clone was observed once. The rearrangement joins TRBV9 to TRBJ1-1, with D uncertain. This CDR3 region has 13 residues. V lost 3 bases and J 2 bases, leaving 8 bases between the germline ends. Germline V gene lookup returns CDR1 SGDLS and CDR2 YYNGEE. The CDR3 reads CASSAVLNTEAFF. In nucleotides, the CDR3 is TGTGCCAGCAGCGCCGTCCTAAACACTGAAGCTTTCTTT.

This clone was seen a few times. CDR3 region: CASMARTSGGVSSYNEQFF. The CDR3 DNA follows: TGCGCCAGTATGGCTAGGACTAGCGGGGGCGTCAGCTCCTACAATGAGCAGTTCTTC. The chain joins TRBV5-1 to TRBJ2-1, with TRBD2 matching over 13 bases. V trimming: 8 bases; J trimming: 0 bases; junction bases outside the gene matches: 14. Germline CDR1 is SGHRS and CDR2 is YFSETQ. The CDR3 has 19 amino acids.

V gene TRBV27 combines with J gene TRBJ1-2, with 9 bases aligning to TRBD1. CDR3 length: 13 amino acids. V was clipped by 6 bases and J by 12 bases; unmatched bases: 11. Germline V gene data show CDR1 as MNHEY and CDR2 as SMNVEV (reference sequence). Here the CDR3 reads CASRLQGASSDTF. CDR3 nucleotide sequence: TGTGCCAGCAGGCTACAGGGGGCCTCCAGCGACACCTTC.

V usage is TRBV20-1 and J usage is TRBJ1-5; unclear D gene. Germline V gives CDR1 DFQATT, CDR2 SNEGSKA (reference sequence). The CDR3 spans 14 residues. The V end lost 4 bases, the J end lost 2 bases, and 12 bases lay between the germline ends. CDR3 in amino acids: CSAIEGVGNQPQHF. CDR3 in DNA: TGCAGTGCTATTGAGGGAGTGGGCAATCAGCCCCAGCATTTT.

V is TRBV28 and J is TRBJ1-1; D ambiguous. V was trimmed by 3 bases and J by 2 bases, leaving 19 bases between them. Germline V gene data show CDR1 as MDHEN and CDR2 as SYDVKM. The CDR3 sequence is 17 residues long. The CDR3 loop is CASSLRRRPLLNTEAFF. DNA for the CDR3: TGTGCCAGCAGTTTGAGGAGGAGGCCTCTCCTAAACACTGAAGCTTTCTTT.

V gene TRBV4-1 combines with J gene TRBJ2-1, with D possibly being TRBD2 (6 bases). Germline CDR1 MGHRA, CDR2 YSYEKL. Trimming cost V 6 bases and J 3 bases, with 24 bases left between them. The CDR3 contains 18 residues. The CDR3 DNA reads as TGCGCCAGCAGTTTACGTCTTTTAGCGGTGGACATCTACAATGAGCAGTTCTTC. Its protein is CASSLRLLAVDIYNEQFF.

The chain combines TRBV21-1 with TRBJ1-3; the D call TRBD1 from the table was never checked on the DNA. TRBV21-1 is deemed a pseudogene. The CDR3 runs 16 residues. The CDR3 nucleotides are TGTGCCAGCAGCAAACACAGGGGGCTTGGAGGAAACACCATATATTTT. Protein product: CASSKHRGLGGNTIYF.

This chain joins TRBV30 and TRBJ1-3; D remains unclear. CDR3 size: 14 residues. Germline CDR1 reads GTSNPN; CDR2 reads SVGIG (reference sequence). With 2 bases removed from V and 1 base from J, the gap between germline ends came to 9 bases. CDR3 loop: CAWSNKRSGNTIYF. The CDR3 DNA sequence: TGTGCCTGGAGTAACAAGAGGTCTGGAAACACCATATATTTT.

The rearrangement uses TRBV6-1 and TRBJ2-1, with 7 bases identical to TRBD1. This CDR3 comprises 15 residues. The germline V gene encodes CDR1 MNHNS and CDR2 SASEGT. J was trimmed by 8 bases and V by 7 bases; bases with no gene match: 14. CDR3 residues: CASTPSLPGQYEQFF. DNA of the CDR3: TGTGCCAGCACACCCTCCCTTCCGGGACAGTATGAGCAGTTCTTC.

At least ten counts were recorded for this clone. The same CDR3 arises from other DNA sequences in this sample as well. The chain recombines TRBV18 with TRBJ1-1, with D tentatively TRBD1 (6 bases). Trimming shortened V by 3 bases and J by 1 base, and 9 bases separated the two germline ends. The germline CDR1 and CDR2 sequences are KGHSH and LQKENI. The CDR3 consists of 14 residues. CDR3 residues: CASSPGDKNTEAFF. The CDR3 DNA reads as TGTGCCAGCTCACCCGGGGACAAGAACACTGAAGCTTTCTTT. Full variable domain (missing parts from reference TRBV18 and TRBJ1-1): NAGVMQNPRHLVRRRGQEARLRCSPMKGHSHVYWYRQLPEEGLKFMVYLQKENIIDESGMPKERFSAEFPKEGPSILRIQQVVRGDSAAYFCASSPGDKNTEAFFGQGTRLTVV.

The V and J genes are TRBV9 and TRBJ1-1; D call uncertain. The CDR3 spans 13 residues. Per germline, CDR1 SGDLS and CDR2 YYNGEE. V was shortened by 4 bases and J by 2 bases, with 9 bases between the two germline ends. Here the CDR3 DNA reads TGTGCCAGCAGCTCCCCGGTCAACACTGAAGCTTTCTTT. Translation: CASSSPVNTEAFF.

In this sample, this clone turned up once. The chain combines TRBV5-1 with TRBJ2-7; 7 bases agree with TRBD1. CDR3 size: 12 residues. The ends lost 3 bases at V and 4 bases at J; junction bases unmatched: 1. Per germline, CDR1 SGHRS and CDR2 YFSETQ. This chain's CDR3 is CASSSDRYEQYF. DNA for the CDR3: TGCGCCAGCAGCTCGGACAGGTACGAGCAGTACTTC. Supplemented by reference TRBV5-1 and TRBJ2-7, the full variable domain reads KAGVTQTPRYLIKTRGQQVTLSCSPISGHRSVSWYQQTPGQGLQFLFEYFSETQRNKGNFPGRFSGRQFSNSRSEMNVSTLELGDSALYLCASSSDRYEQYFGPGTRLTVT.

This clone occurred once. The chain employs TRBV19 and TRBJ2-2; 7 nucleotides agree with TRBD1. Trimming removed 6 bases from V and 5 bases from J; junction bases left unmatched: 9. This CDR3 has 15 amino acids. Germline-derived CDR1 and CDR2 are LNHDA and SQIVND (reference sequence). The CDR3 DNA reads TGTGCCAGTAGGACCAAGGCACAGGGGACCGGGGAGCTGTTTTTT. It encodes CASRTKAQGTGELFF.

The V call is TRBV5-4, the J call TRBJ2-2; 8 bases are a match to TRBD2. This CDR3 spans 15 amino acids. Trimming at V came to 7 bases and at J to 2 bases, leaving 7 bases not matched to a gene. The germline gives CDR1 SGHNT, CDR2 YYREEE (reference sequence). In DNA form, the CDR3 reads TGTGCCAGCGGCGCCGGGGGGGTTAACACCGGGGAGCTGTTTTTT. It yields the protein CASGAGGVNTGELFF.

The V gene is TRBV6-6, the J gene TRBJ1-1, with a possible D match to TRBD1 (6 bases). CDR1 is MNHNY, CDR2 SVGAGI, per germline (reference sequence). V shed 6 bases and J shed 1 base, with 15 bases lying between them. The CDR3 sequence is 15 residues long. CDR3 loop: CASRSSGEGNTEAFF. DNA of the CDR3: TGTGCCAGCAGGTCGTCAGGGGAGGGGAACACTGAAGCTTTCTTT.

The chain couples TRBV9 to TRBJ1-3, with D uncertain. The V gene's germline CDR1 is SGDLS and CDR2 YYNGEE. This CDR3 region has 14 residues. Deletions cut 2 bases from V and 0 bases from J, with 6 bases between. The chain's CDR3 is CASSVLDSGNTIYF. CDR3 sequence (DNA): TGTGCCAGCAGCGTCCTAGACTCTGGAAACACCATATATTTT.